This T cell receptor (beta chain) was recovered during a study of CD8 T cells in Susac syndrome. Only a few counts were recorded for this clonotype. Germline V CDR1 and CDR2: PRHDT, FYEKMQ (reference sequence). The V gene lost 3 bases and the J gene lost 3 bases, with 8 bases spanning the gap. This CDR3 spans 13 amino acids. The RNA, roughly 0.45 to 1 ug, was put through reverse transcription using random hexamers. TCRdb called the immunoSEQ multiplex PCR reads again in MiXCR, with one record for every CDR3 protein. The sample carries 150,000 to 200,000 distinct CDR3 sequences, around 95% recorded once.

Sample: CD8+ T cells from PBMCs. The clonotype comes from a human donor with Susac syndrome. J is TRBJ1-1 and V is TRBV13, with D possibly matching TRBD1 (5 bases). The chain's CDR3 is CASSLRGDTEAFF. CDR3 sequence (DNA): TGTGCCAGCAGCTTGCGAGGGGACACTGAAGCTTTCTTT.